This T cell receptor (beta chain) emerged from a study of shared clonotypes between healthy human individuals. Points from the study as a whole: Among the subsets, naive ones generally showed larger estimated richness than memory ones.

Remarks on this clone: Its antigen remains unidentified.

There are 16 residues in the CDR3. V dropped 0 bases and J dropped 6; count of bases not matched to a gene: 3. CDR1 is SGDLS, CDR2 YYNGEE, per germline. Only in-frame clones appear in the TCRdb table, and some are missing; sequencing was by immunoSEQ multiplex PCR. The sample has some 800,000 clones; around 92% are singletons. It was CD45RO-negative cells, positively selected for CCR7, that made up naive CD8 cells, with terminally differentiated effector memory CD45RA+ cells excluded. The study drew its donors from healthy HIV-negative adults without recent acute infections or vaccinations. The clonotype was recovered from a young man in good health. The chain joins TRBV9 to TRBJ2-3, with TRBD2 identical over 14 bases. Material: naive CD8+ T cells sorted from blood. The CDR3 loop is CASSVGTSGRLDTQYF. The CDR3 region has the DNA TGTGCCAGCAGCGTAGGGACTAGCGGGAGGTTGGATACGCAGTATTTT.